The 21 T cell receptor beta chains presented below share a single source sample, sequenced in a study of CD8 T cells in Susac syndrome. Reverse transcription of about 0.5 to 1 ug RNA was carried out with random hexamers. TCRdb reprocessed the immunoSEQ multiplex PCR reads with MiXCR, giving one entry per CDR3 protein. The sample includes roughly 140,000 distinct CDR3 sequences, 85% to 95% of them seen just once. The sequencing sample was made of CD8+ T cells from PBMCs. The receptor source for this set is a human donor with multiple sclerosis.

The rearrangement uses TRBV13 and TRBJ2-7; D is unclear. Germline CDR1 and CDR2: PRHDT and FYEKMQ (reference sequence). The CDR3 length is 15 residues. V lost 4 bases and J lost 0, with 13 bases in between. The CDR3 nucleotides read TGTGCCAGCAGCTCCCCAGGTGTCAACTCCTACGAGCAGTACTTC. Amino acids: CASSSPGVNSYEQYF.

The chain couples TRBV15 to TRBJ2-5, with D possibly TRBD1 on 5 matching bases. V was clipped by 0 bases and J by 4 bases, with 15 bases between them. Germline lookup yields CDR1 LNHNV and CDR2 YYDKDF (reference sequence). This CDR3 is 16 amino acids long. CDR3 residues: CATSRDVAAGLETQYF. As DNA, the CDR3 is TGTGCCACCAGCAGAGATGTGGCCGCAGGGTTAGAGACCCAGTACTTC. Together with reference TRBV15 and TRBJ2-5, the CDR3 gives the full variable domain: DAMVIQNPRYQVTQFGKPVTLSCSQTLNHNVMYWYQQKSSQAPKLLFHYYDKDFNNEADTPDNFQSRRPNTSFCFLDIRSPGLGDTAMYLCATSRDVAAGLETQYFGPGTRLLVL.

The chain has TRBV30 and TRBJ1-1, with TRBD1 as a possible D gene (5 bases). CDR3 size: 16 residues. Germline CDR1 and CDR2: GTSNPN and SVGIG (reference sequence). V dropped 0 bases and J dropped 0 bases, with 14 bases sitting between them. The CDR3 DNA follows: TGTGCCTGGAGTGTTAAGTATCAGGGCGTGAACACTGAAGCTTTCTTT. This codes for CAWSVKYQGVNTEAFF. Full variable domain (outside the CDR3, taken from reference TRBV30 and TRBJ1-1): SQTIHQWPATLVQPVGSPLSLECTVEGTSNPNLYWYRQAAGRGLQLLFYSVGIGQISSEVPQNLSASRPQDRQFILSSKKLLLSDSGFYLCAWSVKYQGVNTEAFFGQGTRLTVV.

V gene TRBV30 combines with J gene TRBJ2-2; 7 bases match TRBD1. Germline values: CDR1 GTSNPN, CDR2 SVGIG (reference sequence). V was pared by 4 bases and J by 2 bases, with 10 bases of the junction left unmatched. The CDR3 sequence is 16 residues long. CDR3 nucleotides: TGTGCCTGGACCCTGGGACAGTTCATAAACACCGGGGAGCTGTTTTTT. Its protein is CAWTLGQFINTGELFF.

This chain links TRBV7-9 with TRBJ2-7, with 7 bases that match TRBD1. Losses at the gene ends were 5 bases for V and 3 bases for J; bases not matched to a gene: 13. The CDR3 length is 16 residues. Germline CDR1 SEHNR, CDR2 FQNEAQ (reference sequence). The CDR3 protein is CASSPTGLQGIYEQYF. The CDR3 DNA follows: TGTGCCAGCAGCCCTACGGGGCTACAGGGGATCTACGAGCAGTACTTC.

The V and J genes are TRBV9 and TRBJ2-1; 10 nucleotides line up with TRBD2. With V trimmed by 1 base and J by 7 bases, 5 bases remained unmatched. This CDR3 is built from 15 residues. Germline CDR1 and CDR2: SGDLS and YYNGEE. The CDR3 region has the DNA TGTGCCAGCAGCGTAAAGCGGGGGGGCCTGAATGAGCAGTTCTTC. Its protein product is CASSVKRGGLNEQFF.

CDR3 DNA: TGCAGTGCCGCGGACAGGGAAGGCACAGATACGCAGTATTTT. This translates into CSAADREGTDTQYF. The chain uses TRBV20-1 and TRBJ2-3; 8 nucleotides agree with TRBD1. The CDR3 has 14 amino acids. Germline lookup yields CDR1 DFQATT and CDR2 SNEGSKA (reference sequence). The ends lost 6 bases at V and 1 base at J; junction bases unmatched: 6.

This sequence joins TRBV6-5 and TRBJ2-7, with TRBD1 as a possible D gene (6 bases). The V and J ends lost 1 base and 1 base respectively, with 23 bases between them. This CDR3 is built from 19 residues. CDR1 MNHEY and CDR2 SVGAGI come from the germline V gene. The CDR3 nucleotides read TGTGCCAGCAGTTACTTCGGGTTTTATGACAGGATGGAATCCTACGAGCAGTACTTC. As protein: CASSYFGFYDRMESYEQYF.

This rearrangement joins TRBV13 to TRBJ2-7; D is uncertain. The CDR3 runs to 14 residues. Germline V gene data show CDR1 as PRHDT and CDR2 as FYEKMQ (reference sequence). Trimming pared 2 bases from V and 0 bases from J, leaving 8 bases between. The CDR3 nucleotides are TGTGCCAGCAGCTTAATCTCTTCCTCCTACGAGCAGTACTTC. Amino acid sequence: CASSLISSSYEQYF.

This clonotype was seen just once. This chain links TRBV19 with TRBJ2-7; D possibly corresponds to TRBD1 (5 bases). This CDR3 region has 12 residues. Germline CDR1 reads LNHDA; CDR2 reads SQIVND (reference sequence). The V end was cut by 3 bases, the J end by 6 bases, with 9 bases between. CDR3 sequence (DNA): TGTGCCAGTAGTATCATGGGGCGCGAGCAGTACTTC. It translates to CASSIMGREQYF.

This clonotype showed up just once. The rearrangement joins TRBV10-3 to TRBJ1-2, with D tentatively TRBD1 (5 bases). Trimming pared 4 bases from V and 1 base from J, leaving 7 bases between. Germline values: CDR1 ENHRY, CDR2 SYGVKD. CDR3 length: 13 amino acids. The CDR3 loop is CAISVGGNYGYTF. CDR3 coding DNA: TGTGCCATCAGTGTGGGGGGTAACTATGGCTACACCTTC.

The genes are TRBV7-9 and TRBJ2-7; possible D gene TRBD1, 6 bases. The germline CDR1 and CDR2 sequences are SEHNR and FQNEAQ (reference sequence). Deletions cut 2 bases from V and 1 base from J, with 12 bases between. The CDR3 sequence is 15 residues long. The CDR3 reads CASSLSSTGSYEQYF. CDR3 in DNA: TGTGCCAGCAGCTTATCCTCGACAGGATCCTACGAGCAGTACTTC.

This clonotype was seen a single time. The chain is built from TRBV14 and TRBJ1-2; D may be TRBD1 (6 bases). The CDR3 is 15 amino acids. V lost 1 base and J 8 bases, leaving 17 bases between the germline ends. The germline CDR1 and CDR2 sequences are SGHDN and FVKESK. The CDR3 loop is CASSQGEWGRKGYTF. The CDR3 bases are TGTGCCAGCAGCCAAGGAGAGTGGGGGCGTAAAGGCTACACCTTC.

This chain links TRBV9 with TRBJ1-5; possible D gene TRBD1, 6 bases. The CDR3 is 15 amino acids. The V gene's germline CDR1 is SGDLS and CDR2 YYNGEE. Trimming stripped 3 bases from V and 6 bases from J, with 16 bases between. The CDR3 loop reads CASSASGAPGQPQHF. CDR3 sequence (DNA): TGTGCCAGCAGCGCGTCGGGGGCGCCGGGTCAGCCCCAGCATTTT.

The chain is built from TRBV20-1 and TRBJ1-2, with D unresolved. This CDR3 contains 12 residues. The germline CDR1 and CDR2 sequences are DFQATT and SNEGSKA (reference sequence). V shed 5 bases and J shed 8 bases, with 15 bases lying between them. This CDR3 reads CSAFEGSEGYTF. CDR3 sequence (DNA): TGCAGTGCTTTCGAAGGGTCAGAGGGCTACACCTTC.

The CDR3 sequence is CASSDRTDRIYGYTF. The CDR3 DNA is TGTGCCAGCAGCGACCGGACAGACAGAATCTATGGCTACACCTTC. The chain links TRBV3-1 to TRBJ1-2, with D perhaps matching TRBD1 (6 bases). The CDR3 sequence is 15 residues long. Germline CDR1 is LGHDT and CDR2 is YNNKEL (reference sequence). Trimming left V 5 bases short and J 4 bases short, with 17 bases between.

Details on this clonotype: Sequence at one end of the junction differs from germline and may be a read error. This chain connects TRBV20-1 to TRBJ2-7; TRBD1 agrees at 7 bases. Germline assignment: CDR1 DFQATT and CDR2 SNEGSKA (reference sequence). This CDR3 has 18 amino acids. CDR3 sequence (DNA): TGCAGTGCAAGAGGTCGTACCGTTGGGACAGCCGAAACCTACGAGCAGTACTTC. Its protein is CSARGRTVGTAETYEQYF.

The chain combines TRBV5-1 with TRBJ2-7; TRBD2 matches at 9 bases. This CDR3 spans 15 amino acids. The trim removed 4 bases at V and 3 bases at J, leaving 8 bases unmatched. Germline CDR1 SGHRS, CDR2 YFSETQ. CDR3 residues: CASSPVAGAIYEQYF. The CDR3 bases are TGCGCCAGCAGCCCCGTAGCGGGGGCCATCTACGAGCAGTACTTC.

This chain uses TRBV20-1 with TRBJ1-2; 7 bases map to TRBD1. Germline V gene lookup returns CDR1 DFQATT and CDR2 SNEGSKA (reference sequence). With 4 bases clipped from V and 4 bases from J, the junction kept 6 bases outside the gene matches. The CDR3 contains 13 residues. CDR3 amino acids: CSATDRATYGYTF. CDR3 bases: TGCAGTGCTACTGACAGGGCGACCTATGGCTACACCTTC.

The CDR3 DNA reads as TGTGCCAGCAGTGAAAGGGGGATGTACTATGGCTACACCTTC. Protein sequence: CASSERGMYYGYTF. This chain joins TRBV25-1 and TRBJ1-2, with TRBD1 as a possible D gene (6 bases). The V end lost 2 bases, the J end lost 3 bases, and 10 bases lay between the germline ends. CDR1 and CDR2 from the germline V gene are MGHDK and SYGVNS. CDR3 length equals 14 residues.

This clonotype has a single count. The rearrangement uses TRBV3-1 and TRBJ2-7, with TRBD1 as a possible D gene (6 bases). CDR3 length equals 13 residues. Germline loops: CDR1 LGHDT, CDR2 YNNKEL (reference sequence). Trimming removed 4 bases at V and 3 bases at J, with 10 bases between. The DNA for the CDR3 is TGTGCCAGCAGCCGCAGGGACAACTACGAGCAGTACTTC. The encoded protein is CASSRRDNYEQYF.